This is a list of T cell receptor beta chains from one sample in a study of immune characterization of retroperitoneal liposarcoma. One entry per CDR3 protein results from TCRdb running MiXCR on the PCR reads. The repertoire includes approximately 3,100 distinct CDR3 sequences, 25% to 30% of them detected once, and about 16% sits in the top ten. The sample taken for sequencing was tumor tissue. These receptors were collected from a female donor with retroperitoneal liposarcoma. Both conserved end residues are part of each CDR3. D genes are given only for firm matches. Expanded clones are given a class, and other clones once, few, many or no size at all.

J: TRBJ1-6; D: -; V: TRBV5-1; size: -; CDR3: CASSLSSFQDNSPLHF; DNA: TGCGCCAGCAGCTTATCCTCGTTTCAGGATAATTCACCCCTCCACTTT
J: TRBJ2-3; D: -; V: TRBV6-4; size: -; CDR3: CASSDGSTDTQYF; DNA: TGTGCCAGCAGTGACGGGAGCACAGATACGCAGTATTTT
J: TRBJ2-1; D: -; V: TRBV27; size: medium-sized; CDR3: CASSLMETAGTEQFF; DNA: TGTGCCAGCAGCCTGATGGAAACGGCGGGGACCGAGCAGTTCTTC
J: TRBJ2-1; D: TRBD2; V: TRBV6-4; size: -; CDR3: CASSEDLAGGNEQFF; DNA: TGTGCCAGCAGTGAAGACCTAGCGGGAGGAAATGAGCAGTTCTTC
J: TRBJ2-7; D: TRBD1; V: TRBV7-3; size: -; CDR3: CASSLDRGEQYF; DNA: TGTGCCAGCAGCTTGGACAGGGGGGAGCAGTACTTC
J: TRBJ2-7; D: -; V: TRBV24-1; size: few; CDR3: CATSAGTTNNEQYF; DNA: TGTGCCACCAGTGCCGGGACCACTAACAATGAGCAGTACTTC
J: TRBJ2-1; D: TRBD2; V: TRBV27; size: -; CDR3: CASSQPTSGRARNEQFF; DNA: TGTGCCAGCAGTCAACCCACTAGCGGGAGGGCCAGGAATGAGCAGTTCTTC
J: TRBJ2-7; D: TRBD2; V: TRBV27; size: -; CDR3: CASSHWTAGVYEQYF; DNA: TGTGCCAGCAGTCATTGGACAGCGGGAGTCTACGAGCAGTACTTC
J: TRBJ2-3; D: TRBD1; V: TRBV6-2/TRBV6-3; size: few; CDR3: CASSRTGATNTQYF; DNA: TGTGCCAGCAGCCGGACAGGGGCCACAAATACGCAGTATTTT
J: TRBJ2-1; D: TRBD2; V: TRBV12-3/TRBV12-4; size: medium-sized; CDR3: CASSLRLAGGGNEQFF; DNA: TGTGCCAGCAGTTTAAGACTAGCGGGAGGGGGGAATGAGCAGTTCTTC
J: TRBJ2-7; D: TRBD1; V: TRBV6-1; size: hyperexpanded; CDR3: CASSESTGVGYEQYF; DNA: TGTGCCAGCAGTGAGAGTACAGGGGTCGGCTACGAGCAGTACTTC
J: TRBJ2-6; D: TRBD2; V: TRBV6-6; size: few; CDR3: CASRLGGGANVLTF; DNA: TGTGCCAGCAGGCTCGGGGGGGGGGCCAACGTCCTGACTTTC
J: TRBJ2-7; D: -; V: TRBV12-3/TRBV12-4; size: many; CDR3: CASRPPGVYEQYF; DNA: TGTGCCAGCAGGCCCCCCGGGGTCTACGAGCAGTACTTC
J: TRBJ2-1; D: -; V: TRBV12-3/TRBV12-4; size: medium-sized; CDR3: CASSSQGSLGYNEQFF; DNA: TGTGCCAGCAGTTCCCAGGGGTCTTTAGGGTACAATGAGCAGTTCTTC
J: TRBJ2-5; D: TRBD2; V: TRBV7-3; size: -; CDR3: CASSSGTSVAQETQYF; DNA: TGTGCCAGCAGCTCAGGGACTAGCGTAGCCCAAGAGACCCAGTACTTC
J: TRBJ2-7; D: TRBD1; V: TRBV6-5; size: -; CDR3: CASSVDRVYEQYF; DNA: TGTGCCAGCAGTGTGGACAGGGTCTACGAGCAGTACTTC
J: TRBJ2-1; D: -; V: TRBV6-1; size: large; CDR3: CASSERGANNEQFF; DNA: TGTGCCAGCAGTGAACGGGGGGCGAACAATGAGCAGTTCTTC
J: TRBJ2-3; D: -; V: TRBV6-1; size: medium-sized; CDR3: CASSRSDFADTQYF; DNA: TGTGCCAGCAGTCGGAGTGATTTCGCAGATACGCAGTATTTT
J: TRBJ2-7; D: -; V: TRBV7-9; size: -; CDR3: CASSPTKANEQYF; DNA: TGTGCCAGCAGCCCCACTAAGGCAAACGAGCAGTACTTC
J: TRBJ2-1; D: -; V: TRBV12-3/TRBV12-4; size: -; CDR3: CASRLELAPIGEQFF; DNA: TGTGCCAGCAGACTTGAACTAGCACCGATTGGTGAGCAGTTCTTC
J: TRBJ2-2; D: TRBD1; V: TRBV27; size: -; CDR3: CASCDRGTANTGELFF; DNA: TGTGCCAGCTGTGACAGGGGGACCGCGAACACCGGGGAGCTGTTTTTT
J: TRBJ2-1; D: -; V: TRBV6-6; size: medium-sized; CDR3: CASSYSEGSAEQFF; DNA: TGTGCCAGCAGTTACTCCGAGGGGTCTGCGGAGCAGTTCTTC
J: TRBJ2-5; D: TRBD1; V: TRBV7-6; size: -; CDR3: CASSLTGEKGTQYF; DNA: TGTGCCAGCAGCTTGACAGGGGAGAAGGGGACCCAGTACTTC
J: TRBJ2-5; D: TRBD1; V: TRBV7-3; size: -; CDR3: CASSLGQQETQYF; DNA: TGTGCCAGCAGCCTGGGACAGCAAGAGACCCAGTACTTC
J: TRBJ2-1; D: TRBD2; V: TRBV6-1; size: medium-sized; CDR3: CASSEEGPGLAGVDNEQFF; DNA: TGTGCCAGCAGTGAAGAAGGCCCGGGACTAGCGGGAGTTGACAATGAGCAGTTCTTC
J: TRBJ2-1; D: -; V: TRBV6-1; size: large; CDR3: CASSEAGSRDLGDEQFF; DNA: TGTGCCAGCAGTGAAGCCGGTAGCAGAGACCTGGGCGATGAGCAGTTCTTC
J: TRBJ2-7; D: TRBD2; V: TRBV5-1; size: few; CDR3: CASSFRLAGGEQYF; DNA: TGCGCCAGCAGCTTTCGACTAGCGGGAGGCGAGCAGTACTTC
J: TRBJ2-1; D: TRBD1; V: TRBV6-1; size: medium-sized; CDR3: CASIGQGAYEQFF; DNA: TGTGCCAGCATTGGACAGGGAGCCTACGAGCAGTTCTTC
J: TRBJ1-1; D: TRBD1; V: TRBV27; size: large; CDR3: CASSLSTTGLTEAFF; DNA: TGTGCCAGCAGTTTATCGACGACAGGGCTAACTGAAGCTTTCTTT
J: TRBJ1-4; D: -; V: TRBV3-1; size: -; CDR3: CASSQYGGYHEKLFF; DNA: TGTGCCAGCAGCCAATACGGGGGGTATCATGAAAAACTGTTTTTT
J: TRBJ2-3; D: TRBD1; V: TRBV6-1; size: large; CDR3: CASSELSSPGQGVTDTQYF; DNA: TGTGCCAGCAGTGAACTAAGTTCCCCGGGACAGGGGGTGACAGATACGCAGTATTTT
J: TRBJ2-5; D: -; V: TRBV6-1; size: medium-sized; CDR3: CASSLDGGALSQETQYF; DNA: TGTGCCAGCAGTCTGGATGGAGGGGCCCTCTCCCAAGAGACCCAGTACTTC
J: TRBJ2-5; D: TRBD2; V: TRBV7-2; size: medium-sized; CDR3: CASSLGPPSGRAEETQYF; DNA: TGTGCCAGCAGCTTAGGGCCCCCTAGCGGGAGGGCCGAAGAGACCCAGTACTTC
J: TRBJ2-5; D: -; V: TRBV6-1; size: -; CDR3: CASSEGGTLETQYF; DNA: TGTGCCAGCAGTGAAGGTGGGACCCTGGAGACCCAGTACTTC
J: TRBJ2-1; D: TRBD1; V: TRBV10-2; size: -; CDR3: CASHPSDRVSQFF; DNA: TGCGCCAGCCACCCTTCCGACAGGGTCAGTCAGTTCTTC
J: TRBJ2-7; D: TRBD1; V: TRBV6-1; size: medium-sized; CDR3: CASSRKTGTGIHEQYF; DNA: TGTGCCAGCAGCCGGAAAACCGGGACAGGGATCCACGAGCAGTACTTC
J: TRBJ2-7; D: -; V: TRBV27; size: large; CDR3: CASSSSYEQYF; DNA: TGTGCCAGCAGTTCCTCTTACGAGCAGTACTTC
J: TRBJ2-1; D: -; V: TRBV7-2; size: -; CDR3: CASSPLALVQLETQFF; DNA: TGTGCCAGCAGCCCCTTGGCGCTAGTTCAGCTAGAGACCCAGTTCTTC
J: TRBJ2-1; D: -; V: TRBV11-2; size: -; CDR3: CASSPGTVIEQFF; DNA: TGTGCCAGCAGCCCGGGGACCGTCATAGAGCAGTTCTTC
J: TRBJ2-3; D: -; V: TRBV10-1; size: large; CDR3: CASSETGPDTQYF; DNA: TGCGCCAGCAGTGAGACAGGGCCAGATACGCAGTATTTT
J: TRBJ2-1; D: -; V: TRBV9; size: -; CDR3: CASMDPMSDNEQFF; DNA: TGTGCCAGCATGGACCCTATGTCGGACAATGAGCAGTTCTTC
J: TRBJ2-7; D: -; V: TRBV6-1; size: -; CDR3: CASSGSSPTYEQYF; DNA: TGTGCCAGCAGTGGTAGCAGCCCGACCTACGAGCAGTACTTC
J: TRBJ2-3; D: TRBD2; V: TRBV12-3/TRBV12-4; size: few; CDR3: CASSFSGAPDTQYF; DNA: TGTGCCAGCAGTTTTAGCGGGGCCCCAGATACGCAGTATTTT
J: TRBJ1-2; D: -; V: TRBV28; size: -; CDR3: CASSRFQGGNGYTF; DNA: TGTGCCAGCAGTCGGTTCCAGGGAGGGAATGGCTACACCTTC
J: TRBJ2-4; D: TRBD1; V: TRBV12-5; size: medium-sized; CDR3: CASAEAGQVGF; DNA: TGTGCTAGTGCTGAGGCGGGACAGGTTGGCTTC
J: TRBJ2-7; D: TRBD1; V: TRBV27; size: hyperexpanded; CDR3: CASSFQAGTGISYEQYF; DNA: TGTGCCAGCAGTTTTCAGGCAGGGACAGGAATTTCCTACGAGCAGTACTTC
J: TRBJ2-5; D: TRBD2; V: TRBV6-1; size: few; CDR3: CASSEGEREIETQYF; DNA: TGTGCCAGCAGTGAAGGAGAGCGGGAGATCGAGACCCAGTACTTC
J: TRBJ1-1; D: -; V: TRBV12-3/TRBV12-4; size: medium-sized; CDR3: CASRGARGATEAFF; DNA: TGTGCCAGCAGAGGGGCCCGGGGAGCCACTGAAGCTTTCTTT
J: TRBJ2-7; D: -; V: TRBV11-2; size: -; CDR3: CASSLTAYEQYF; DNA: TGTGCCAGCAGCTTAACGGCCTACGAGCAGTACTTC
J: TRBJ2-1; D: TRBD2; V: TRBV12-3/TRBV12-4; size: large; CDR3: CASRAGLAGGNEQFF; DNA: TGTGCCAGCAGGGCTGGACTAGCGGGAGGAAATGAGCAGTTCTTC
J: TRBJ1-1; D: -; V: TRBV11-2; size: many; CDR3: CASSLGSNTEAFF; DNA: TGTGCCAGCAGCTTAGGGAGTAACACTGAAGCTTTCTTT
J: TRBJ2-5; D: -; V: TRBV6-8; size: -; CDR3: CASTGHREGQETQYF; DNA: TGTGCCAGCACGGGCCACAGGGAGGGCCAAGAGACCCAGTACTTC
J: TRBJ2-1; D: TRBD2; V: TRBV6-1; size: large; CDR3: CASRGMAGGRYNEQFF; DNA: TGTGCCAGCCGTGGGATGGCGGGAGGGAGATACAATGAGCAGTTCTTC
J: TRBJ2-5; D: TRBD1; V: TRBV7-9; size: medium-sized; CDR3: CASSLLWTGVRETQYF; DNA: TGTGCCAGCAGCTTATTGTGGACAGGGGTTCGAGAGACCCAGTACTTC
J: TRBJ2-1; D: -; V: TRBV7-2; size: few; CDR3: CASSLEMGGNYEQFF; DNA: TGTGCCAGCAGCTTAGAGATGGGGGGAAACTACGAGCAGTTCTTC
J: TRBJ1-5; D: TRBD1; V: TRBV6-5; size: few; CDR3: CASKGTGVDQPQHF; DNA: TGTGCCAGCAAAGGGACAGGGGTGGATCAGCCCCAGCATTTT
J: TRBJ2-7; D: TRBD2; V: TRBV11-3; size: few; CDR3: CASSFISSGRSPGEQYF; DNA: TGTGCCAGCAGCTTTATTTCTAGCGGGAGGTCCCCTGGCGAGCAGTACTTC